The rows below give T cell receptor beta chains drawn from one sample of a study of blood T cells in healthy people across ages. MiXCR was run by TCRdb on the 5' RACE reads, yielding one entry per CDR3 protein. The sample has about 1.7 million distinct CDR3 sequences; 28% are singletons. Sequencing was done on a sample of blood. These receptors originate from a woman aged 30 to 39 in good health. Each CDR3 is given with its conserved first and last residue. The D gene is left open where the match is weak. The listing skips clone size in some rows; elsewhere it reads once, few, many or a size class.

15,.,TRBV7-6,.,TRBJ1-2,CASSVALTGRSGYTF,TGTGCCAGCAGCGTGGCCCTTACAGGGAGGAGCGGCTACACCTTC
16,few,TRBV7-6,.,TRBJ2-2,CASSLGFVDGSGELFF,TGTGCCAGCAGCTTGGGCTTTGTAGATGGGTCCGGGGAGCTGTTTTTT
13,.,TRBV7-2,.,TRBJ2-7,CASNLGRGYEQYF,TGTGCCAGCAACTTAGGCAGGGGCTACGAGCAGTACTTC
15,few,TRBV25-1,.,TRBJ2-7,CASSPPGRQGSEQYF,TGTGCCAGCAGTCCCCCGGGAAGGCAGGGGAGCGAGCAGTACTTC
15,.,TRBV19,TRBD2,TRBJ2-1,CASSMGIAGEDEQFF,TGTGCCAGTAGTATGGGAATAGCGGGGGAGGATGAGCAGTTCTTC
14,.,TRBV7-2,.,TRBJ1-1,CASSPRQRFTEAFF,TGTGCCAGCAGCCCCCGACAGAGGTTCACTGAAGCTTTCTTT
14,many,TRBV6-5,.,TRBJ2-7,CASSYEQGAYEQYF,TGTGCCAGCAGTTACGAACAGGGAGCCTACGAGCAGTACTTC
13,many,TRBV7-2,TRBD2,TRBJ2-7,CASSPRGGDEQYF,TGTGCCAGCAGCCCCCGGGGGGGCGACGAGCAGTACTTC
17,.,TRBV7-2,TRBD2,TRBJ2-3,CASSQRTSGTTLYTQYF,TGTGCCAGCAGCCAGAGGACTAGCGGTACTACCCTCTATACGCAGTATTTT
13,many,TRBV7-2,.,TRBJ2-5,CASSLTLEETQYF,TGTGCCAGCAGCTTAACACTTGAAGAGACCCAGTACTTC
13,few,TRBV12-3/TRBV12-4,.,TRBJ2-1,CASSLAGRGWQFF,TGTGCCAGCAGTTTAGCGGGACGAGGTTGGCAGTTCTTC
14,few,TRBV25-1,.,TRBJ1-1,CASSELPGNTEAFF,TGTGCCAGCAGTGAGTTGCCAGGAAACACTGAAGCTTTCTTT
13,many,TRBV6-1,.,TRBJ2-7,CASSVDLRYEQYF,TGTGCCAGCAGTGTCGACCTGAGGTACGAGCAGTACTTC
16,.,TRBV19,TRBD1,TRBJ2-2,CATKWTGERNTGELFF,TGTGCCACCAAATGGACAGGGGAAAGAAACACCGGGGAGCTGTTTTTT
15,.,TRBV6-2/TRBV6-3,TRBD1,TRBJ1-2,CASSRLRQGANDYTF,TGTGCCAGCAGTCGGCTCCGACAGGGTGCCAATGACTACACCTTC
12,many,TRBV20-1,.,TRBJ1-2,CSPGGRDYGYTF,TGCAGTCCCGGGGGGCGAGACTATGGCTACACCTTC
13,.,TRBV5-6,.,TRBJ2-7,CASSLLQTYEQYF,TGTGCCAGCAGCTTGCTGCAGACCTACGAGCAGTACTTC
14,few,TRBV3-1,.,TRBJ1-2,CASGPGTINYGYTF,TGTGCCAGCGGGCCAGGAACCATTAACTATGGCTACACCTTC
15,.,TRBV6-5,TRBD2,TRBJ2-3,CATGNSGGSLDTQYF,TGTGCCACAGGCAATAGCGGGGGGTCTTTAGATACGCAGTATTTT
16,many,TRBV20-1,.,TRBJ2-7,CSASLLRETFPYEQYF,TGCAGTGCTAGTTTGCTCAGGGAGACTTTCCCCTACGAGCAGTACTTC
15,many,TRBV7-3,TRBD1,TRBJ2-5,CASSLTGGAEETQYF,TGTGCCAGCAGCTTAACAGGGGGCGCGGAGGAGACCCAGTACTTC
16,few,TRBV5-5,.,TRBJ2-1,CASSLGADATYNEQFF,TGTGCCAGCAGCTTGGGGGCGGACGCTACCTACAATGAGCAGTTCTTC
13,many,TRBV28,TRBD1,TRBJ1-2,CASIMTGLNGYTF,TGTGCCAGCATCATGACAGGGCTAAATGGCTACACCTTC
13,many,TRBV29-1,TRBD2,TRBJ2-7,CSVGRTSGYEQYF,TGCAGCGTTGGGCGGACTAGCGGTTACGAGCAGTACTTC
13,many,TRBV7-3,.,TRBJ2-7,CASSSPGLGEQYF,TGTGCCAGCAGCTCTCCGGGACTCGGCGAGCAGTACTTC